The 26 T cell receptor beta chains given below trace back to one sample, sequenced in a study of identical twins. TCRdb re-called the 5' RACE reads through MiXCR, storing one row per CDR3 protein. This table has about 430,000 distinct CDR3 sequences, 18% appearing once. Sequencing was performed on naive T cells sorted from blood. The receptor set was obtained from a man aged 50-59 years in good health.

This clonotype turned up a few times. In DNA form, the CDR3 reads TGTGCCAGCAGCCACTTTAACACCGGGGAGCTGTTTTTT. Protein sequence: CASSHFNTGELFF. The chain combines TRBV12-3 or TRBV12-4 with TRBJ2-2; D unresolved. V shed 6 bases and J shed 2 bases, with 7 bases lying between them. The CDR3 sequence is 13 residues long.

The chain recombines TRBV5-1 with TRBJ1-4; 8 positions match TRBD1. CDR3 length equals 17 residues. The V gene's germline CDR1 is SGHRS and CDR2 YFSETQ. V lost 0 bases and J lost 5; bases outside the gene matches: 9. CDR3 protein: CASSLGVSGQANEKLFF. CDR3 coding DNA: TGCGCCAGCAGCTTGGGAGTGTCGGGACAGGCGAATGAAAAACTGTTTTTT.

This clonotype was recorded a few times. This rearrangement joins TRBV10-3 to TRBJ2-1, with 14 bases identical to TRBD2. The CDR3 totals 16 residues. CDR1 and CDR2 from the germline V gene are ENHRY and SYGVKD. Trimming removed 3 bases from V and 8 bases from J; junction bases left unmatched: 6. The CDR3 DNA is TGTGCCATCAGTGACCAAGGGACTAGCGGGAGTGATGAGCAGTTCTTC. Amino acid sequence: CAISDQGTSGSDEQFF.

The chain has TRBV5-1 and TRBJ2-1; possibly TRBD1 for D (6 bases). The V and J ends lost 3 bases and 1 base respectively, with 17 bases between them. Germline CDR1 reads SGHRS; CDR2 reads YFSETQ. This CDR3 spans 17 amino acids. The CDR3 region has the DNA TGCGCCAGCAGCTACCTGGGGGCAGGGCAGTCCTACAATGAGCAGTTCTTC. Its protein product is CASSYLGAGQSYNEQFF. Full variable domain (outside the CDR3, taken from reference TRBV5-1 and TRBJ2-1): KAGVTQTPRYLIKTRGQQVTLSCSPISGHRSVSWYQQTPGQGLQFLFEYFSETQRNKGNFPGRFSGRQFSNSRSEMNVSTLELGDSALYLCASSYLGAGQSYNEQFFGPGTRLTVL.

On this clonotype: A read error is possible here, since a much larger clone lies one base away. It is likely a read error, because the conserved phenylalanine at the end of the CDR3 is missing. The chain couples TRBV3-1 to TRBJ2-5, with D perhaps TRBD1 or TRBD2 (5 bases each). In germline, CDR1 is LGHDT, CDR2 YNNKEL (reference sequence). Trimming removed 4 bases at V and 2 bases at J, with 14 bases between. The CDR3 spans 15 residues. In DNA, the CDR3 is TGTGCCAGCAGCCGAACGCCGGGGCAGCAAGAGACCCAGTACTCC. It yields the protein CASSRTPGQQETQYS.

V gene TRBV2 combines with J gene TRBJ2-1; tentative D call: TRBD1 (6 bases). The V gene's germline CDR1 is SNHLY and CDR2 FYNNEI. The CDR3 has 12 amino acids. Trimming took off 6 bases at V and 8 bases at J, with 11 bases between the two ends. This CDR3 is CASRNRVDEQFF. CDR3 in DNA: TGTGCCAGCAGGAACAGGGTCGATGAGCAGTTCTTC. Full variable domain (missing parts from reference TRBV2 and TRBJ2-1): EPEVTQTPSHQVTQMGQEVILRCVPISNHLYFYWYRQILGQKVEFLVSFYNNEISEKSEIFDDQFSVERPDGSNFTLKIRSTKLEDSAMYFCASRNRVDEQFFGPGTRLTVL.

DNA of the CDR3: TGTGCCAGCAGAGATATCCGGGACCGCCATCAGCCCCAGCATTTT. This translates into CASRDIRDRHQPQHF. The chain recombines TRBV27 with TRBJ1-5, with D possibly matching TRBD1 (5 bases). This CDR3 spans 15 amino acids. Trimming pared 6 bases from V and 5 bases from J, leaving 17 bases between. In germline, CDR1 is MNHEY, CDR2 SMNVEV (reference sequence).

This chain links TRBV20-1 with TRBJ1-2, with a possible D match to TRBD1 (6 bases). Germline V CDR1 and CDR2: DFQATT, SNEGSKA (reference sequence). The CDR3 covers 15 residues. V lost 3 bases, J lost 1 base, and 15 bases lay in between. The DNA for the CDR3 is TGCAGTGCTAGGGACAGTACCCACTTTAACTATGGCTACACCTTC. Amino acids: CSARDSTHFNYGYTF.

V gene TRBV6-5 combines with J gene TRBJ2-2, with TRBD2 as a possible D gene (6 bases). This CDR3 has 15 residues. With 4 bases removed from V and 0 bases from J, the gap between germline ends came to 9 bases. Looked up from germline, CDR1 is MNHEY and CDR2 is SVGAGI. The CDR3 is CASSWDSSNTGELFF. CDR3 coding DNA: TGTGCCAGCAGTTGGGACTCCTCGAACACCGGGGAGCTGTTTTTT.

This clonotype was counted ten times or more. This chain links TRBV29-1 with TRBJ2-1; 9 nucleotides align to TRBD1. Germline lookup yields CDR1 SQVTM and CDR2 ANQGSEA. The trim removed 5 bases at V and 9 bases at J, leaving 5 bases unmatched. The length of the CDR3 is 12 residues. The CDR3 DNA sequence: TGCAGCGTTCTTACAGGGGGCACTGAGCAGTTCTTC. This codes for CSVLTGGTEQFF.

This clonotype was observed a handful of times. The chain joins TRBV11-2 to TRBJ1-2, with D unresolved. The CDR3 consists of 13 residues. Trimming pared 1 base from V and 8 bases from J, leaving 11 bases between. Looked up from germline, CDR1 is SGHAT and CDR2 is FQNNGV. The CDR3 is CASSLVIGDGYTF. In nucleotides, the CDR3 is TGTGCCAGCAGCTTAGTTATAGGCGACGGCTACACCTTC. Looking up the rest from reference TRBV11-2 and TRBJ1-2 gives the full variable domain: EAGVAQSPRYKIIEKRQSVAFWCNPISGHATLYWYQQILGQGPKLLIQFQNNGVVDDSQLPKDRFSAERLKGVDSTLKIQPAKLEDSAVYLCASSLVIGDGYTFGSGTRLTVV.

The sample holds a few counts of this clonotype. V usage is TRBV4-2 and J usage is TRBJ1-2; 9 bases fit TRBD1. V was clipped by 2 bases and J by 8 bases; unmatched bases: 9. The CDR3 consists of 15 residues. Germline V gene sequence: CDR1 LGHNA, CDR2 YNFKEQ. The CDR3 DNA sequence: TGTGCCAGCAGCCAAAACTCCGGGACAGGGTTGGGCTACACCTTC. Encoded protein: CASSQNSGTGLGYTF.

This chain links TRBV20-1 with TRBJ1-1; 7 bases align to TRBD1. Germline trimming cut 3 bases from V and 5 bases from J; bases unmatched to any gene: 12. The CDR3 is made up of 15 amino acids. The V gene's germline CDR1 is DFQATT and CDR2 SNEGSKA (reference sequence). The CDR3 loop is CSARAFQGGLTEAFF. For the CDR3, the DNA is TGCAGTGCTAGGGCTTTTCAGGGGGGGTTAACTGAAGCTTTCTTT.

This clonotype was detected a few times. The V call is TRBV25-1, the J call TRBJ2-3; D uncertain. Germline V lookup: CDR1 MGHDK, CDR2 SYGVNS. The CDR3 runs to 15 residues. Trimming took off 1 base at V and 6 bases at J, with 14 bases between the two ends. In DNA form, the CDR3 reads TGTGCCAGCAGTGAATCGGAGTGGGTGGCCGATACGCAGTATTTT. Translated, it gives CASSESEWVADTQYF.

A few counts support this clonotype. V and J are TRBV20-1 and TRBJ1-2; a possible D gene is TRBD1 (5 bases). This CDR3 contains 13 residues. V was trimmed by 0 bases and J by 4 bases, leaving 9 bases between them. CDR1 is DFQATT and CDR2 is SNEGSKA in the germline V gene (reference sequence). The CDR3 nucleotides read TGCAGTGCTAGAGAGGACATTTCCTATGGCTACACCTTC. It encodes CSAREDISYGYTF.

This clonotype was picked up many times. This CDR3 is CATSHRGPELFF. CDR3 coding DNA: TGTGCCACCAGCCACAGGGGCCCGGAGCTGTTTTTT. The V and J genes are TRBV15 and TRBJ2-2, with 7 bases identical to TRBD1. Germline V gives CDR1 LNHNV, CDR2 YYDKDF (reference sequence). The CDR3 sequence is 12 residues long. With V trimmed by 5 bases and J by 10 bases, 4 bases remained unmatched. The full variable domain, in which reference TRBV15 and TRBJ2-2 provide the parts outside the CDR3, is DAMVIQNPRYQVTQFGKPVTLSCSQTLNHNVMYWYQQKSSQAPKLLFHYYDKDFNNEADTPDNFQSRRPNTSFCFLDIRSPGLGDTAMYLCATSHRGPELFFGEGSRLTVL.

The chain combines TRBV20-1 with TRBJ2-2; a possible D gene is TRBD1 (6 bases). The CDR3 consists of 14 residues. Trimming pared 3 bases from V and 0 bases from J, leaving 8 bases between. Germline V gene lookup returns CDR1 DFQATT and CDR2 SNEGSKA (reference sequence). The CDR3 is CSASRTANTGELFF. The CDR3 DNA is TGCAGTGCTAGCCGGACAGCGAACACCGGGGAGCTGTTTTTT.

This clonotype was picked up a small number of times. The V and J genes are TRBV20-1 and TRBJ2-3; 8 bases are shared with TRBD2. Trimming removed 2 bases from V and 3 bases from J; junction bases left unmatched: 1. In germline, CDR1 is DFQATT, CDR2 SNEGSKA (reference sequence). The CDR3 totals 13 residues. The CDR3 DNA follows: TGCAGTGCTAGACGGGGGGGTACAGATACGCAGTATTTT. Translation gives CSARRGGTDTQYF.

The sample holds a few counts of this clonotype. The chain employs TRBV6-5 and TRBJ1-2; D gene uncertain. V was pared by 0 bases and J by 7 bases, with 12 bases between. CDR3 size: 14 residues. Germline CDR1 is MNHEY and CDR2 is SVGAGI. CDR3 coding DNA: TGTGCCAGCAGTTACTCAGGGCCTTCGGGTGGCTACACCTTC. Translation gives CASSYSGPSGGYTF.

The chain uses TRBV20-1 and TRBJ2-7; TRBD1 or TRBD2 may be the D gene (5 bases each). The V end was cut by 6 bases, the J end by 2 bases, with 11 bases between. CDR3 length: 12 residues. Germline-derived CDR1 and CDR2 are DFQATT and SNEGSKA (reference sequence). The CDR3 region has the DNA TGCAGTGCAAGGGACCCTGCCTACGAGCAGTACTTC. Translation gives CSARDPAYEQYF.

This clonotype was seen a handful of times. The chain has TRBV20-1 and TRBJ1-5; 10 bases fit TRBD1. V trimming: 0 bases; J trimming: 4 bases; junction bases outside the gene matches: 3. This CDR3 is 15 amino acids long. Germline lookup yields CDR1 DFQATT and CDR2 SNEGSKA (reference sequence). The CDR3 sequence is CSARETGGWNQPQHF. DNA for the CDR3: TGCAGTGCTAGAGAGACAGGGGGCTGGAATCAGCCCCAGCATTTT.

This clonotype was observed at least ten times. This sequence joins TRBV6-1 and TRBJ2-3; 9 bases line up with TRBD1. CDR1 is MNHNS and CDR2 is SASEGT in the germline V gene. The CDR3 extends over 16 amino acids. Losses at the gene ends were 6 bases for V and 3 bases for J; bases not matched to a gene: 10. The CDR3 loop reads CASREYWGQGTDTQYF. Written as DNA, the CDR3 is TGTGCCAGCAGAGAGTATTGGGGACAGGGAACAGATACGCAGTATTTT.

This clonotype was seen only a few times. This rearrangement joins TRBV20-1 to TRBJ2-5; 7 bases line up with TRBD1. J gave up 3 bases and V 5 bases, and 9 bases lay outside the gene matches. The CDR3 runs to 14 residues. Germline CDR1 is DFQATT and CDR2 is SNEGSKA (reference sequence). For the CDR3, the DNA is TGCAGTGCTCTCGGGACAGCAAGCGAAGAGACCCAGTACTTC. It encodes CSALGTASEETQYF.

The V call is TRBV20-1, the J call TRBJ2-3, with 8 bases matching TRBD2. CDR1 is DFQATT, CDR2 SNEGSKA, per germline (reference sequence). The junction had 8 bases not matched to a gene; V was cut back by 4 bases and J by 2 bases. This CDR3 region has 15 residues. CDR3 region: CSAKTSGGNTDTQYF. DNA of the CDR3: TGCAGTGCTAAAACTAGCGGAGGGAACACAGATACGCAGTATTTT.

The V gene is TRBV28, the J gene TRBJ2-1, with D perhaps matching TRBD1 or TRBD2 (5 bases each). The V end was cut by 6 bases, the J end by 9 bases, with 12 bases between. Germline CDR1 reads MDHEN; CDR2 reads SYDVKM. This CDR3 has 12 amino acids. CDR3 DNA: TGTGCCAGCAGCCTGGGGGTAACTGAGCAGTTCTTC. It codes for CASSLGVTEQFF. Variable domain in full (rest from reference TRBV28 and TRBJ2-1): DVKVTQSSRYLVKRTGEKVFLECVQDMDHENMFWYRQDPGLGLRLIYFSYDVKMKEKGDIPEGYSVSREKKERFSLILESASTNQTSMYLCASSLGVTEQFFGPGTRLTVL.

The V and J genes are TRBV4-3 and TRBJ2-3, with 8 positions matching TRBD1. V shed 5 bases and J 1 base; nucleotides not matched to a gene: 8. Germline V lookup: CDR1 LGHNA, CDR2 YSLEER. The CDR3 contains 16 residues. CDR3 nucleotide sequence: TGCGCCAGCAGCTCGCACAGGGGGGTGGGCACAGATACGCAGTATTTT. Translation: CASSSHRGVGTDTQYF.